This T cell receptor (beta chain) was obtained from a study of blood T cell repertoires in COVID-19 (dated by TCRdb to 2018 to 2021). In the study overall: Samples from collaborators originated in the United States, Italy and Spain and spanned both the acute and convalescent phases of COVID-19. The prospective study material was composed of cDNA or gDNA derived from T cells, B-cell-depleted T cells, or PBMCs. Subjects who had been exposed to COVID-19, were actively infected with it, or had recovered from it provided the deeply sampled blood TCRbeta repertoires that made up the dataset. The repertoires were released in a freely available public database meant as a resource for research on the immune response to SARS-CoV-2. The samples were drawn from the first 160 participants of the ongoing ImmuneRACE study and from more than 1,000 subjects provided by 6 global collaborators. The sample metadata nearly always contained a de-identified subject ID, COVID-19 status, age in years and sex. Where available, HLA class I and class II types were obtained from metadata supplied by the sample provider rather than from assay-based typing.

What the research found in general, with its limitations: The quantity of clinical and demographic metadata differed by source and by participant and was supplied without curation.

TCRbeta CDR3 regions were amplified from genomic DNA by means of the immunoSEQ Assay, a bias-controlled multiplex PCR. The published analysis was carried out like this. Nucleated cell counts per sample were estimated from amplification of reference gene primers within the assay. To quantify the absolute abundance of each unique TCRbeta CDR3 rearrangement, sequence reads were collapsed and filtered. For each sample, productive Simpson clonality was calculated by taking the square root of Simpson's diversity index across productive rearrangements. Here the immuneACCESS table is served through TCRdb, limited to in-frame sequences with V and J called. Missing clones are a known gap in these copies; in checked studies unresolved V genes cover under half, and the rest lacks a known reason. V, J and clone size are taken as reported in that table, and D and trimming were inferred from the DNA itself. The sample records about 72,000 clones, around 86% of which are singletons. Clones ranked in the top ten supply roughly a tenth of the sample.

A remark on this clone: What this receptor recognizes is not known. Base qualities are missing; no much larger clone stands one base away.

Whole blood was collected in K2EDTA tubes by collaborating institutions according to the institutions' own protocols. Collaborator samples were shipped for TCRbeta analysis as frozen whole blood, isolated PBMCs, or DNA extracted from either sample type. Sequences SGDLS (CDR1) and YYNGEE (CDR2) are obtained from the germline V gene. The V end gives up 3 bases and the J end 1 base, leaving 7 bases in the junction not matched to a gene. Spanning cysteine to phenylalanine, the CDR3 consists of 16 amino acids. Just the 48-base CDR3 DNA is kept, in frame starting at base 1. Recombination connected TRBV9 to TRBJ2-7; TRBD2 lines up with 10 middle nucleotides. The TCR originated in a man aged 70 or older with active or convalescent COVID-19. The sample consisted of peripheral blood. DNA sequence: TGTGCCAGCAGCGACCCGACTAGCGGGCCTTCCTACGAGCAGTACTTC. Protein translation: CASSDPTSGPSYEQYF. With the portions outside the CDR3 filled from the reference TRBV9 and TRBJ2-7 genes, the complete variable region becomes DSGVTQTPKHLITATGQRVTLRCSPRSGDLSVYWYQQSLDQGLQFLIQYYNGEERAKGNILERFSAQQFPDLHSELNLSSLELGDSALYFCASSDPTSGPSYEQYFGPGTRLTVT.